The T cell receptor beta chain described here comes from a study of blood T cell repertoires in COVID-19. TCRdb's copy holds only in-frame clones and misses some; the assay was immunoSEQ multiplex PCR. The profile shows 300,000 to 350,000 clones, over 80% of them singletons. Germline lookup yields CDR1 SNHLY and CDR2 FYNNEI. This CDR3 has 19 amino acids. The V and J ends lost 5 bases and 2 bases, in that order; junction bases with no gene match: 12. This study enrolled people aged roughly 18 to 89 from roughly 24 US geographic areas. Recovered status applied to Cohort 3 donors who had two consecutive negative PCRs. It also applied to those with clearance or with symptom resolution.

The source material was PBMCs or T cells enriched from blood (not recorded which). The chain couples TRBV2 to TRBJ2-6; 10 bases align to TRBD2. This sequence originates from a man aged 30-40 years who had recovered from COVID-19. CDR3 sequence: CASSHAPAGGPAGANVLTF. The DNA for the CDR3 is TGTGCCAGCAGTCACGCCCCAGCGGGGGGGCCTGCTGGGGCCAACGTCCTGACTTTC.